This T cell receptor (beta chain) came from a study of STAT3 mutations in large granular lymphocyte leukemia. Overall study findings and caveats: In T-cell large granular lymphocyte leukemia, about half of patients showed multiple immunodominant subclonotypes.

In the case of this clone: Antigen specificity is unknown.

Here immunoSEQ multiplex PCR was the method, and the copy in TCRdb shows in-frame clones only, minus some. The sample yields about 5,700 clones, about three quarters seen once. Germline CDR1 reads SEHNR; CDR2 reads FQNEAQ (reference sequence). V was clipped by 5 bases and J by 2 bases; unmatched bases: 11. The CDR3 consists of 18 residues. Sample: peripheral blood mononuclear cells. The chain carries TRBV7-9 and TRBJ2-3; 12 positions match TRBD2. The clonotype comes from a man between 40 and 49 years old with T-cell large granular lymphocyte leukemia. Some clones in this sample may be carry-over from other donors' samples. CDR3 region: CASSTGTSGWGYTDTQYF. CDR3 coding DNA: TGTGCCAGCAGCACCGGGACTAGCGGGTGGGGGTACACAGATACGCAGTATTTT.